These 19 T cell receptor beta chains came from one sample sequenced in a study of CD4 T cells in relation to SARS-CoV-2 and coronaviruses. TCRdb's copy holds only in-frame clones and misses some; the assay was immunoSEQ multiplex PCR. The table records 25,000 to 35,000 clones, more than 70% of them present only once. The unexposed donors gave CD4+ T cells in about 2010-2019, prior to COVID-19. Isolation of CD4+ T cells took place after around 11 days in culture. For these TCRs, the target antigens are not known. The sequencing input was CD4+ T cells from PBMCs, cultured in vitro. The receptor source for this set is a human donor in good health.

This sequence joins TRBV27 and TRBJ2-7; TRBD2 agrees at 13 bases. Germline V lookup: CDR1 MNHEY, CDR2 SMNVEV (reference sequence). J was trimmed by 2 bases and V by 5 bases; bases with no gene match: 3. The CDR3 spans 15 residues. The CDR3 DNA reads as TGTGCCAGCAGTCCCGGGACTAGCGGGACCTACGAGCAGTACTTC. It yields the protein CASSPGTSGTYEQYF.

V is TRBV7-2 and J is TRBJ2-3, with 10 bases matching TRBD2. The CDR3 loop spans 15 amino acids. The V segment lost 5 bases and the J segment 9 bases; nucleotides outside the gene matches: 11. Per the germline V gene, CDR1 is SGHTA and CDR2 is FQGNSA. This CDR3 is CASSPEAGGPRTQYF. DNA of the CDR3: TGTGCCAGCAGCCCAGAAGCGGGAGGGCCCAGGACGCAGTATTTT. Full variable domain (rest looked up from reference TRBV7-2 and TRBJ2-3): GAGVSQSPSNKVTEKGKDVELRCDPISGHTALYWYRQSLGQGLEFLIYFQGNSAPDKSGLPSDRFSAERTGGSVSTLTIQRTQQEDSAVYLCASSPEAGGPRTQYFGPGTRLTVL.

V gene TRBV5-1 combines with J gene TRBJ2-3, with 8 bases aligning to TRBD2. Germline CDR1 is SGHRS and CDR2 is YFSETQ. The CDR3 is 15 residues long. After removal of 6 bases from V and 4 bases from J, the junction contained 10 bases not matched to a gene. The CDR3: CASKIGGGMSDTQYF. CDR3 sequence (DNA): TGCGCCAGCAAGATCGGCGGGGGGATGTCAGATACGCAGTATTTT.

The V and J genes are TRBV18 and TRBJ2-7, with a tentative D call TRBD2 (6 bases). This CDR3 region has 15 residues. Germline V gene data show CDR1 as KGHSH and CDR2 as LQKENI. V was trimmed by 0 bases and J by 6 bases, leaving 15 bases between them. The CDR3 loop is CASSPPVDGSGEQYF. CDR3 bases: TGTGCCAGCTCACCACCGGTTGACGGGAGTGGCGAGCAGTACTTC. Filled out from reference TRBV18 and TRBJ2-7, the complete variable domain reads NAGVMQNPRHLVRRRGQEARLRCSPMKGHSHVYWYRQLPEEGLKFMVYLQKENIIDESGMPKERFSAEFPKEGPSILRIQQVVRGDSAAYFCASSPPVDGSGEQYFGPGTRLTVT.

This chain links TRBV4-1 with TRBJ2-5; 7 bases match TRBD1. The CDR3 runs to 16 residues. Germline V gene lookup returns CDR1 MGHRA and CDR2 YSYEKL. The V segment lost 0 bases and the J segment 5 bases; nucleotides outside the gene matches: 9. CDR3 amino acids: CASSQENRGPRETQYF. The DNA of the CDR3 is TGCGCCAGCAGCCAAGAGAACAGGGGTCCGAGGGAGACCCAGTACTTC.

This chain joins TRBV4-1 and TRBJ2-7, with a weak D call TRBD1 (6 bases). CDR1 and CDR2 (germline): MGHRA, YSYEKL. V was trimmed by 3 bases and J by 5 bases, leaving 17 bases between them. The CDR3 is made up of 15 amino acids. The CDR3 DNA is TGCGCCAGCAGCCAGGGGGCTACTAGTTCTCACGAGCAGTACTTC. This translates into CASSQGATSSHEQYF.

The count of this clone is one. For the CDR3, the DNA is TGTGCTAGTGGTTTGTTGTATTACAATGAGCAGTTCTTC. Translating gives CASGLLYYNEQFF. The chain carries TRBV12-5 and TRBJ2-1, with D unresolved. The CDR3 has 13 residues. Germline values: CDR1 LGHNT, CDR2 FRNRAP. V lost 2 bases, J lost 4 bases, and 6 bases lay in between.

The V and J genes are TRBV30 and TRBJ2-1, with a weak D call TRBD2 (5 bases). The CDR3 spans 13 residues. Germline V lookup: CDR1 GTSNPN, CDR2 SVGIG (reference sequence). Trimming stripped 3 bases from V and 7 bases from J, with 13 bases between. DNA of the CDR3: TGTGCCTGGAGGAAGGACTGGGCGAATGAGCAGTTCTTC. Its protein product is CAWRKDWANEQFF.

The CDR3 reads CASSRLRSGNIQYF. The CDR3 bases are TGCGCCAGCAGCCGGCTTCGTTCGGGGAACATTCAGTACTTC. The rearrangement links TRBV4-1 to TRBJ2-4, with a weak D call TRBD2 (5 bases). V was trimmed by 4 bases and J by 7 bases, leaving 14 bases between them. Germline CDR1 MGHRA, CDR2 YSYEKL. The CDR3 contains 14 residues.

The V and J genes are TRBV7-2 and TRBJ2-3; D tentatively fits TRBD1 or TRBD2 (5 bases each). V shed 2 bases and J shed 2 bases, with 8 bases lying between them. CDR1 and CDR2 from the germline V gene are SGHTA and FQGNSA. CDR3 length equals 14 residues. CDR3 amino acids: CASSLRGDTDTQYF. The CDR3 bases are TGTGCCAGCAGCTTACGAGGGGACACAGATACGCAGTATTTT.

This clone was counted once. The rearrangement joins TRBV19 to TRBJ1-6; 9 nucleotides align to TRBD1. V dropped 8 bases and J dropped 1; count of bases not matched to a gene: 3. The CDR3 runs 15 residues. Germline V CDR1 and CDR2: LNHDA, SQIVND (reference sequence). CDR3 in amino acids: CASGTGISYNSPLHF. CDR3 DNA sequence: TGTGCCAGTGGGACAGGGATATCCTATAATTCACCCCTCCACTTT.

The sample holds a few counts of this clone. This sequence joins TRBV19 and TRBJ1-5; 8 positions agree with TRBD1. Germline V gives CDR1 LNHDA, CDR2 SQIVND (reference sequence). CDR3 length equals 13 residues. Trimming took 4 bases from V and 6 from J; bases not matched to a gene: 2. CDR3 region: CASSTDRAQPQHF. CDR3 nucleotide sequence: TGTGCCAGTAGTACGGACAGGGCTCAGCCCCAGCATTTT.

This chain connects TRBV11-2 to TRBJ2-7; 9 positions agree with TRBD2. V shed 6 bases, J shed 6 bases, and the junction held 12 bases outside the gene matches. This CDR3 is 15 amino acids long. The germline gives CDR1 SGHAT, CDR2 FQNNGV. Here the CDR3 DNA reads TGTGCCAGCAGTCCCTGGCGGCTAGCGGGACCCGAGCAGTACTTC. Its translation is CASSPWRLAGPEQYF.

The V gene is TRBV7-2, the J gene TRBJ1-1; D remains ambiguous. V shed 2 bases and J shed 0 bases, with 7 bases lying between them. The CDR3 spans 14 residues. Germline CDR1 SGHTA, CDR2 FQGNSA. CDR3 sequence (DNA): TGTGCCAGCAGCTTACCGGGTGTGAACACTGAAGCTTTCTTT. Translating gives CASSLPGVNTEAFF.

The sample holds one count of this clone. V gene TRBV5-1 combines with J gene TRBJ1-1; D is undetermined. V lost 2 bases, J lost 6 bases, and 11 bases lay in between. The CDR3 is made up of 13 amino acids. Germline V lookup: CDR1 SGHRS, CDR2 YFSETQ. CDR3 residues: CASSFEGNPEAFF. The CDR3 DNA sequence: TGCGCCAGCAGCTTCGAGGGTAACCCTGAAGCTTTCTTT. Looking up the rest from reference TRBV5-1 and TRBJ1-1 gives the full variable domain: KAGVTQTPRYLIKTRGQQVTLSCSPISGHRSVSWYQQTPGQGLQFLFEYFSETQRNKGNFPGRFSGRQFSNSRSEMNVSTLELGDSALYLCASSFEGNPEAFFGQGTRLTVV.

As to this clone: This CDR3 is also generated by other DNA sequences in the sample. The CDR3 here is CASSLSSQETQYF. CDR3 DNA: TGTGCCAGCAGCTTAAGTTCTCAAGAGACCCAGTACTTC. The gene calls are TRBV11-2 and TRBJ2-5; D unresolved. CDR1 and CDR2 from the germline V gene are SGHAT and FQNNGV. This CDR3 spans 13 amino acids. Trimming shortened V by 2 bases and J by 2 bases, and 6 bases separated the two germline ends.

The chain carries TRBV6-6 and TRBJ1-2, with 10 bases that match TRBD1. The CDR3 is 13 amino acids. V shed 0 bases, J shed 10 bases, and the junction held 2 bases outside the gene matches. CDR1 and CDR2 from the germline V gene are MNHNY and SVGAGI (reference sequence). The CDR3 DNA follows: TGTGCCAGCAGTTACTCCGGGACAGGGGACTACACCTTC. Its translation: CASSYSGTGDYTF.

The chain couples TRBV18 to TRBJ1-6, with D unclear. The V end was cut by 2 bases, the J end by 15 bases, with 14 bases between. Germline assignment: CDR1 KGHSH and CDR2 LQKENI. The CDR3 has 13 residues. The CDR3 loop reads CASSPEWGSGLHF. In DNA, the CDR3 is TGTGCCAGCTCACCAGAGTGGGGATCAGGCCTCCACTTT.

J is TRBJ2-3 and V is TRBV4-2; TRBD2 is a possible D gene (6 bases). From germline, CDR1 is LGHNA and CDR2 YNFKEQ. There are 15 residues in the CDR3. The V end was cut by 2 bases, the J end by 3 bases, with 12 bases between. In DNA, the CDR3 is TGTGCCAGCAGCCAAAGCGGCGGGAAGACAGATACGCAGTATTTT. This codes for CASSQSGGKTDTQYF.